A single sample gave rise to the 13 T cell receptor beta chains below, sequenced in a study of monozygotic twins with inflammatory bowel disease. Reprocessing the 5' RACE reads, TCRdb reports a single entry for every CDR3 protein and omits DNA. This sample lists about 160,000 distinct CDR3 sequences; its ten largest clones have about 8%. Sequenced: blood. The source is a human donor with ulcerative colitis or Crohn's disease, or a healthy co-twin of an affected twin (not recorded which).

The chain carries TRBV7-8 and TRBJ2-3; the D call of TRBD2 rests on TCRdb alone, since no DNA is present to check it. Germline V lookup: CDR1 SGHVS, CDR2 FQNEAQ. CDR3 size: 16 residues. The CDR3 is CASSLGLAGTTDTQYF. Supplemented by reference TRBV7-8 and TRBJ2-3, the full variable domain reads GAGVSQSPRYKVAKRGQDVALRCDPISGHVSLFWYQQALGQGPEFLTYFQNEAQLDKSGLPSDRFFAERPEGSVSTLKIQRTQQEDSAVYLCASSLGLAGTTDTQYFGPGTRLTVL.

The V and J genes are TRBV29-1 and TRBJ1-2; the TCRdb D gene call, TRBD1, has no DNA to confirm it. The CDR3 totals 16 residues. Germline V lookup: CDR1 SQVTM, CDR2 ANQGSEA. The chain's CDR3 is CSVVGQGFEANYGYTF.

The V and J genes are TRBV15 and TRBJ1-5; TCRdb's assignment of TRBD1 cannot be checked, as there is no DNA. The CDR3 is made up of 15 amino acids. Germline V lookup: CDR1 LNHNV, CDR2 YYDKDF (reference sequence). This CDR3 is CATSTNRGSNQPQHF. Based on the CDR3 plus reference TRBV15 and TRBJ1-5, the full variable domain is DAMVIQNPRYQVTQFGKPVTLSCSQTLNHNVMYWYQQKSSQAPKLLFHYYDKDFNNEADTPDNFQSRRPNTSFCFLDIRSPGLGDTAMYLCATSTNRGSNQPQHFGDGTRLSIL.

The J gene is TRBJ2-1, the V gene TRBV12-3 or TRBV12-4; TCRdb gives TRBD1 as the D gene, but with no DNA this cannot be confirmed. CDR3 length: 15 residues. The CDR3 loop reads CASSFDGRGLNEQFF.

This chain uses TRBV7-2 with TRBJ2-5; the D call of TRBD1 rests on TCRdb alone, since no DNA is present to check it. This CDR3 is built from 13 residues. Germline V CDR1 and CDR2: SGHTA, FQGNSA. The chain's CDR3 is CASSALGDETQYF.

This chain connects TRBV9 to TRBJ2-7; the D call of TRBD2 rests on TCRdb alone, since no DNA is present to check it. The CDR3 is 15 residues long. Germline CDR1 is SGDLS and CDR2 is YYNGEE. The CDR3 sequence is CASSAGTSGAYEQYF.

The chain joins TRBV27 to TRBJ1-1. The CDR3 covers 12 residues. Germline V gene lookup returns CDR1 MNHEY and CDR2 SMNVEV (reference sequence). This CDR3 is CAARIRGTEAFF.

The chain links TRBV20-1 to TRBJ2-3; TCRdb proposes TRBD2, but this gene call is untestable without DNA. The CDR3 spans 15 residues. Germline CDR1 is DFQATT and CDR2 is SNEGSKA (reference sequence). The CDR3 loop reads CSARRGGSAGDTQYF.

This chain uses TRBV20-1 with TRBJ2-5. The CDR3 length is 14 residues. Germline-derived CDR1 and CDR2 are DFQATT and SNEGSKA (reference sequence). This chain's CDR3 is CSAREPKYQETQYF.

The chain is built from TRBV18 and TRBJ2-1; the D call of TRBD1 rests on TCRdb alone, since no DNA is present to check it. The CDR3 runs 16 residues. CDR1 and CDR2 (germline): KGHSH, LQKENI. The CDR3 spells CASSGDRARSYNEQFF.

CDR3 residues: CSVEAVSGGRSYNEQFF. This chain links TRBV29-1 with TRBJ2-1; TCRdb indicates TRBD2, and absent DNA this call remains unverified. The CDR3 consists of 17 residues. Per germline, CDR1 SQVTM and CDR2 ANQGSEA.

This chain uses TRBV4-1 with TRBJ2-7; TCRdb lists TRBD2, though no DNA is available to test this call. The CDR3 is 18 residues long. Germline V lookup: CDR1 MGHRA, CDR2 YSYEKL. The CDR3 sequence is CASSQLAGVKRASYEQYF.

The chain carries TRBV14 and TRBJ2-5; TCRdb picks TRBD2, but there is no DNA to check that call. CDR3 length: 17 amino acids. Per the germline V gene, CDR1 is SGHDN and CDR2 is FVKESK. CDR3 protein: CASSSGLSGRAEETQYF.